A selection of T cell receptor beta chains follows, all from one sample in a study of blood T cell repertoires in COVID-19. Libraries were prepared by immunoSEQ multiplex PCR; TCRdb keeps only in-frame clonotypes and omits some of them. The sample has approximately 140,000 clones; more than 85% are singletons. Material for sequencing was peripheral blood. Receptors originate from a man in his forties or fifties with active or convalescent COVID-19. Both conserved end residues are part of each CDR3. A D gene is named only where the DNA matches it firmly. Where a row states a size, it is once, few, many or the class of an expanded clone; other rows omit it.

V gene: TRBV21-1; D gene: .; CDR3 length: 10; J gene: TRBJ2-5; clone size: .; CDR3 protein: CASSRRTPYF; CDR3 DNA: TGTGCCAGCAGTAGAAGGACACCCTACTTC
V gene: TRBV7-2; D gene: .; CDR3 length: 11; J gene: TRBJ2-5; clone size: .; CDR3 protein: CASSIGQTQYF; CDR3 DNA: TGTGCCAGCAGCATTGGCCAGACCCAGTACTTC
V gene: TRBV9; D gene: .; CDR3 length: 15; J gene: TRBJ2-2; clone size: .; CDR3 protein: CASSAREWDTGELFF; CDR3 DNA: TGTGCCAGCAGCGCAAGGGAGTGGGACACCGGGGAGCTGTTTTTT
V gene: TRBV5-5; D gene: TRBD1; CDR3 length: 16; J gene: TRBJ2-5; clone size: few; CDR3 protein: CASSRRGQGGRETQYF; CDR3 DNA: TGTGCCAGCAGCAGAAGGGGACAGGGCGGACGAGAGACCCAGTACTTC
V gene: TRBV3-1/TRBV3-2; D gene: TRBD1; CDR3 length: 15; J gene: TRBJ1-5; clone size: .; CDR3 protein: CASSRGTGSNQPQHF; CDR3 DNA: TGTGCCAGCAGTCGAGGGACAGGGAGCAATCAGCCCCAGCATTTT
V gene: TRBV5-1; D gene: TRBD1; CDR3 length: 14; J gene: TRBJ2-3; clone size: .; CDR3 protein: CASSVGTDADTQYF; CDR3 DNA: TGCGCCAGCAGCGTCGGGACAGATGCAGATACGCAGTATTTT
V gene: TRBV3-1/TRBV3-2; D gene: TRBD2; CDR3 length: 14; J gene: TRBJ2-7; clone size: .; CDR3 protein: CASGWSQRGYEQYF; CDR3 DNA: TGTGCCAGCGGTTGGAGTCAGCGGGGCTACGAGCAGTACTTC
V gene: TRBV18; D gene: TRBD1; CDR3 length: 14; J gene: TRBJ2-4; clone size: .; CDR3 protein: CASSPGQNKNIQYF; CDR3 DNA: TGTGCCAGCTCACCGGGACAGAATAAAAACATTCAGTACTTC
V gene: TRBV6-5; D gene: .; CDR3 length: 12; J gene: TRBJ2-2; clone size: .; CDR3 protein: CASKGSTGELFF; CDR3 DNA: TGTGCCAGCAAAGGGAGCACCGGGGAGCTGTTTTTT
V gene: TRBV7-2; D gene: .; CDR3 length: 16; J gene: TRBJ1-5; clone size: once; CDR3 protein: CASSLVGADSNQPQHF; CDR3 DNA: TGTGCCAGCAGCTTAGTGGGGGCAGATAGCAATCAGCCCCAGCATTTT
V gene: TRBV3-1/TRBV3-2; D gene: .; CDR3 length: 14; J gene: TRBJ2-1; clone size: .; CDR3 protein: CASSPRTGSYEQFF; CDR3 DNA: TGTGCCAGCAGCCCCAGAACAGGTAGCTATGAGCAGTTCTTC
V gene: TRBV30; D gene: .; CDR3 length: 14; J gene: TRBJ1-4; clone size: .; CDR3 protein: CAWRLTGNNEKLFF; CDR3 DNA: TGTGCCTGGCGATTAACAGGAAATAATGAAAAACTGTTTTTT
V gene: TRBV7-2; D gene: TRBD1; CDR3 length: 15; J gene: TRBJ1-1; clone size: .; CDR3 protein: CASSLLGQGATEAFF; CDR3 DNA: TGTGCCAGCAGCCTCCTCGGGCAGGGGGCCACTGAAGCTTTCTTT
V gene: TRBV2; D gene: TRBD1; CDR3 length: 15; J gene: TRBJ1-3; clone size: few; CDR3 protein: CASIPGQGAGNTIYF; CDR3 DNA: TGTGCCAGCATCCCGGGACAGGGGGCAGGAAACACCATATATTTT
V gene: TRBV2; D gene: TRBD1; CDR3 length: 16; J gene: TRBJ1-5; clone size: .; CDR3 protein: CATQQPGQGSNQPQHF; CDR3 DNA: TGTGCCACTCAACAGCCGGGACAGGGATCGAATCAGCCCCAGCATTTT
V gene: TRBV7-6; D gene: TRBD1; CDR3 length: 15; J gene: TRBJ2-2; clone size: .; CDR3 protein: CASSPTGTGTGELFF; CDR3 DNA: TGTGCCAGCAGCCCGACCGGGACAGGGACCGGGGAGCTGTTTTTT
V gene: TRBV6-5; D gene: .; CDR3 length: 15; J gene: TRBJ1-3; clone size: .; CDR3 protein: CASSYLRSGRNTIYF; CDR3 DNA: TGTGCCAGCAGTTACCTCAGGAGCGGCAGAAACACCATATATTTT
V gene: TRBV6-5; D gene: TRBD1; CDR3 length: 13; J gene: TRBJ1-5; clone size: .; CDR3 protein: CASRRQGDQPQHF; CDR3 DNA: TGTGCCAGCAGAAGACAGGGCGATCAGCCCCAGCATTTT
V gene: TRBV18; D gene: .; CDR3 length: 14; J gene: TRBJ1-1; clone size: .; CDR3 protein: CASSPPSGDTEAFF; CDR3 DNA: TGTGCCAGCTCACCACCCTCAGGGGACACTGAAGCTTTCTTT
V gene: TRBV29-1; D gene: TRBD2; CDR3 length: 16; J gene: TRBJ2-1; clone size: .; CDR3 protein: CSVTGLAGDRYNEQFF; CDR3 DNA: TGCAGCGTTACGGGACTAGCGGGAGATCGGTACAATGAGCAGTTCTTC
V gene: TRBV19; D gene: .; CDR3 length: 15; J gene: TRBJ2-2; clone size: .; CDR3 protein: CASSIELANTGELFF; CDR3 DNA: TGTGCCAGTAGTATAGAACTGGCGAACACCGGGGAGCTGTTTTTT
V gene: TRBV4-3; D gene: TRBD1; CDR3 length: 18; J gene: TRBJ1-3; clone size: .; CDR3 protein: CASSQDPLGQGAGNTIYF; CDR3 DNA: TGCGCCAGCAGCCAAGATCCGTTGGGGCAGGGGGCTGGAAACACCATATATTTT
V gene: TRBV5-4; D gene: .; CDR3 length: 15; J gene: TRBJ1-2; clone size: .; CDR3 protein: CASSKDQGSNYGYTF; CDR3 DNA: TGTGCCAGCAGCAAAGACCAGGGATCTAACTATGGCTACACCTTC